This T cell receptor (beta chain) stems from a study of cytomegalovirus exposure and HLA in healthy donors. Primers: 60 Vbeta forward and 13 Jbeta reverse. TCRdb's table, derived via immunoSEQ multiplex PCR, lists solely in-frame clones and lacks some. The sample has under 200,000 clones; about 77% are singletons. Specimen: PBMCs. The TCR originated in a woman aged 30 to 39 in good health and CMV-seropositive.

CDR3 DNA sequence: TGTGCCAGCAGCTTAGTATCCGGTAACACTGAAGCTTTCTTT. Translation gives CASSLVSGNTEAFF. This chain joins TRBV7-8 and TRBJ1-1, with D uncertain. The CDR3 length is 14 residues. The germline CDR1 and CDR2 sequences are SGHVS and FQNEAQ. The V gene lost 1 base and the J gene lost 2 bases, with 8 bases spanning the gap.